These 8 T cell receptor beta chains were sequenced from one sample in a study of blood T cell repertoires in COVID-19. This table comes from immunoSEQ multiplex PCR, and its TCRdb copy is limited to in-frame clones, with some not included. Of approximately 220,000 clones in the sample, around 90% were seen once. The sample consisted of PBMCs or T cells enriched from blood (not recorded which). These receptors were collected from a young man who had recovered from COVID-19.

The chain joins TRBV4-1 to TRBJ1-6, with TRBD1 matching over 7 bases. The trim removed 3 bases at V and 7 bases at J, leaving 12 bases unmatched. The CDR3 runs 17 residues. The germline gives CDR1 MGHRA, CDR2 YSYEKL. The CDR3 protein is CASSHREDGQDNSPLHF. The CDR3 DNA reads TGCGCCAGCAGCCATAGGGAGGACGGACAGGACAATTCACCCCTCCACTTT.

This clone has only one observation. V is TRBV12-3 or TRBV12-4 and J is TRBJ2-5, with 7 bases matching TRBD2. The CDR3 has 13 amino acids. Losses at the gene ends were 8 bases for V and 3 bases for J; bases not matched to a gene: 6. The CDR3 nucleotides are TGTGCCAGCGCCGGACTAGTGAAAGAGACCCAGTACTTC. Amino acid sequence: CASAGLVKETQYF.

This chain joins TRBV20-1 and TRBJ2-5; D perhaps matches TRBD2 (7 bases). Deletions cut 3 bases from V and 5 bases from J, with 16 bases between. From germline, CDR1 is DFQATT and CDR2 SNEGSKA (reference sequence). CDR3 length: 14 amino acids. In DNA form, the CDR3 reads TGCAGTGCTAGTTTTACGGGGGGCCGTGAGACCCAGTACTTC. Amino acids: CSASFTGGRETQYF.

The rearrangement joins TRBV2 to TRBJ2-2; the match to TRBD1 covers 9 bases. The germline gives CDR1 SNHLY, CDR2 FYNNEI. V trimming: 5 bases; J trimming: 7 bases; junction bases outside the gene matches: 8. The CDR3 consists of 15 residues. CDR3 sequence reads: CASSYEQGAGGELFF. The CDR3 nucleotides are TGTGCCAGCAGTTACGAACAGGGGGCCGGCGGGGAGCTGTTTTTT. The whole variable domain, filled in from reference TRBV2 and TRBJ2-2, reads EPEVTQTPSHQVTQMGQEVILRCVPISNHLYFYWYRQILGQKVEFLVSFYNNEISEKSEIFDDQFSVERPDGSNFTLKIRSTKLEDSAMYFCASSYEQGAGGELFFGEGSRLTVL.

This chain links TRBV19 with TRBJ1-6, with no clear D. Germline CDR1 LNHDA, CDR2 SQIVND (reference sequence). Trimming pared 7 bases from V and 10 bases from J, leaving 14 bases between. This CDR3 has 13 amino acids. As DNA, the CDR3 is TGTGCCAGTAATCCACAGTTAGGATCACCCCTCCACTTT. As protein: CASNPQLGSPLHF.

This chain joins TRBV13 and TRBJ2-7; weak D call: TRBD2 (5 bases). Germline V CDR1 and CDR2: PRHDT, FYEKMQ (reference sequence). This CDR3 has 13 amino acids. V was pared by 3 bases and J by 0 bases, with 6 bases between. CDR3 coding DNA: TGTGCCAGCAGCTTTGGGAGCTCCTACGAGCAGTACTTC. Translating it yields CASSFGSSYEQYF.

A few counts support this clone. The V and J genes are TRBV28 and TRBJ1-5; the match to TRBD1 covers 8 bases. Trimming took 8 bases from V and 2 from J; bases not matched to a gene: 11. The germline V gene encodes CDR1 MDHEN and CDR2 SYDVKM. This CDR3 comprises 16 residues. CDR3 DNA: TGTGCCAGCCCGCCGCCAGGGGGCAGGGGCAATCAGCCCCAGCATTTT. It codes for CASPPPGGRGNQPQHF.

As for this clone: A junction boundary mismatches the germline segment, possibly from a read error. The chain joins TRBV30 to TRBJ1-3; no clear D gene. This CDR3 has 15 amino acids. Germline-derived CDR1 and CDR2 are GTSNPN and SVGIG (reference sequence). The chain's CDR3 is CAWTGGRLAGNTIYF. Written as DNA, the CDR3 is TGTGCTTGGACGGGAGGGAGGCTTGCCGGAAACACCATATATTTT.